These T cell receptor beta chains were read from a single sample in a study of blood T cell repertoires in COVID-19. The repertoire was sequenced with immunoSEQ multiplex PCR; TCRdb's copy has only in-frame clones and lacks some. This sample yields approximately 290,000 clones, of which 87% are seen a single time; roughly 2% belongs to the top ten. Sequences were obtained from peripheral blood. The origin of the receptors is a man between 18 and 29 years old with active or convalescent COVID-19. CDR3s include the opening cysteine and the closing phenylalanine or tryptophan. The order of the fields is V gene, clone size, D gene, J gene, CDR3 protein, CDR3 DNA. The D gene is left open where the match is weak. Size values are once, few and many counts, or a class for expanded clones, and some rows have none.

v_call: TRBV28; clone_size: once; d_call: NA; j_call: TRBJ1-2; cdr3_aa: CASTIGGQNYGYTF; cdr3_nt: TGTGCCAGCACCATCGGGGGGCAGAACTATGGCTACACCTTC
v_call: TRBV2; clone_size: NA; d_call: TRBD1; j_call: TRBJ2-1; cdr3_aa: CASRGQGLERNEQFF; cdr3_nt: TGTGCCAGCAGGGGACAGGGATTGGAGCGGAATGAGCAGTTCTTC
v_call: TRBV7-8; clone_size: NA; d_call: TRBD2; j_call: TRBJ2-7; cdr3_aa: CASSRYSAGAAYEQYF; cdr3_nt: TGTGCCAGCAGCCGTTATTCAGCGGGGGCGGCCTACGAGCAGTACTTC
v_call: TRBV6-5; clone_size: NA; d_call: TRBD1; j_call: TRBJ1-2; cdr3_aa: CASRQDRVYNYGYTF; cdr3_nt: TGTGCCAGCAGACAGGACAGGGTGTATAACTATGGCTACACCTTC
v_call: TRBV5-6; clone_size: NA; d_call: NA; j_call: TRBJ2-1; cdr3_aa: CASSLARGGEQFF; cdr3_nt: TGTGCCAGCAGCTTGGCCCGAGGGGGTGAGCAGTTCTTC
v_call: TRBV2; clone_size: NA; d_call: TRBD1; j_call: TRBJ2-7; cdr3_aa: CASNRGSYEQYF; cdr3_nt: TGTGCCAGCAACAGGGGATCTTACGAGCAGTACTTC
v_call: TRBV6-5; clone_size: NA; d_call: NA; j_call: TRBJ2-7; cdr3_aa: CASSFTFEQYF; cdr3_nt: TGTGCCAGCAGTTTCACATTCGAGCAGTACTTC
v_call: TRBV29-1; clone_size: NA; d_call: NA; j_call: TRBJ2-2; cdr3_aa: CSGVNRDTGELFF; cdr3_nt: TGCAGCGGGGTCAACAGGGACACCGGGGAGCTGTTTTTT
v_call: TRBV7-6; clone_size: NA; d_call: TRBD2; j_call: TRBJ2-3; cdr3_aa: CASSSWGAGVSTDTQYF; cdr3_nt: TGTGCCAGCTCTTCTTGGGGTGCGGGAGTTAGCACAGATACGCAGTATTTT
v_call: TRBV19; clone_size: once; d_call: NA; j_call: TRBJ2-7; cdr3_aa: CASSIDYRQGNYEQYF; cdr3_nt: TGTGCCAGTAGTATAGATTATCGCCAGGGAAACTACGAGCAGTACTTC
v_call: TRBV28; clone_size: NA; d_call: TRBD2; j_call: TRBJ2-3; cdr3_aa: CASGRLVAGGTDTQYF; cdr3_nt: TGTGCCAGCGGCAGACTTGTAGCGGGAGGGACAGATACGCAGTATTTT
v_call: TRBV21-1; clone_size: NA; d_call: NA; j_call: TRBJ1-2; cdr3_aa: CASSTTVGLLDYGYTF; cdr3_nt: TGTGCCAGCAGCACGACAGTGGGGCTCCTAGACTATGGCTACACCTTC
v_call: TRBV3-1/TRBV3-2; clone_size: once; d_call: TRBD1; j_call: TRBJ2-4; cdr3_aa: CASSQGQGSIQYF; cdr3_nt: TGTGCCAGCAGCCAGGGACAGGGAAGCATTCAGTACTTC
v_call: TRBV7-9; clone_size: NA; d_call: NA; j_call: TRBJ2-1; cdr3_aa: CASRGGTYNEQFF; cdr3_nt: TGTGCCAGCAGAGGGGGTACCTACAATGAGCAGTTCTTC
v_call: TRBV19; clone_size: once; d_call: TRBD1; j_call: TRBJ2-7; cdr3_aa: CASSIGTGYEQYF; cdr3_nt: TGTGCCAGTAGTATCGGGACAGGGTACGAGCAGTACTTC
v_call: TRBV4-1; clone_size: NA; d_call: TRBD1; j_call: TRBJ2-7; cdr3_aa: CASSREDRVGEQYF; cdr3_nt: TGCGCCAGCAGCCGCGAGGACAGGGTAGGGGAGCAGTACTTC